This TCR beta chain appears in the sequencing data of a study of blood T cells in healthy people across ages. General observations from the study: The study regarded diversity estimates from one million T cells as underestimates.

This CDR3 spans 15 amino acids. The V gene lost 1 base and the J gene lost 1 base, with 13 bases spanning the gap. CDR1 and CDR2 (germline): DFQATT, SNEGSKA (reference sequence). Together with a sample-barcoded 5' primer, a J-beta primer mix was included in a second PCR lasting about 7 to 11 cycles. TCRdb passed the 5' RACE reads through MiXCR, listing each CDR3 protein once. This sample carries 550,000 to 800,000 distinct CDR3 sequences, 20% to 25% of them seen once, and the ten largest clones take 3.5% to 4%. Comment on this clonotype: Its antigen remains unidentified.

Healthy Caucasians from Russia aged 6 to 90 served as donors. For every donor, a draw yielded around 10 milliliters of peripheral blood. At least 6 million PBMCs were isolated per sample. Source material: blood. V and J are TRBV20-1 and TRBJ2-5; D possibly uses TRBD1 or TRBD2 (5 bases each). This receptor was obtained from a man in his 70s in good health. Here the CDR3 reads CSARGLGDLQETQYF. Written as DNA, the CDR3 is TGCAGTGCTAGAGGGTTAGGGGACCTCCAAGAGACCCAGTACTTC.